These 23 T cell receptor beta chains were all obtained from the same sample, sequenced in a study of molecular identifiers for immune sequencing clone quantification. TCRdb used MiXCR to reprocess the PCR reads, holding one entry per CDR3 protein. Among under 600,000 distinct CDR3 sequences listed, about a fifth were seen once. Sequenced material: naive CD8+ T cells from blood, with Jurkat cell RNA spiked in. The subset here: FACS-sorted CD8+CD4-CCR7+CD45RA+ naive T cells. All receptors derive from a human donor in good health. Some libraries in this study had Jurkat cell RNA spiked in.

This clonotype was counted a few times. The V and J genes are TRBV12-3 or TRBV12-4 and TRBJ1-2; TRBD1 aligns across 9 bases. The length of the CDR3 is 14 residues. The J segment lost 5 bases and the V segment lost 7 bases, leaving 8 bases of the junction unmatched. The CDR3 reads CASTSGQGPYGYTF. CDR3 DNA sequence: TGTGCCAGCACCAGCGGACAGGGGCCGTATGGCTACACCTTC.

Ten or more counts support this clonotype. J is TRBJ1-5 and V is TRBV11-2, with 8 bases aligning to TRBD1. CDR1 is SGHAT, CDR2 FQNNGV, per germline. Germline trimming cut 4 bases from V and 4 bases from J; bases unmatched to any gene: 6. The CDR3 sequence is 15 residues long. The CDR3: CASSYHGQGNQPQHF. The CDR3 coding sequence is TGTGCCAGCAGCTACCATGGACAGGGTAATCAGCCCCAGCATTTT.

The rearrangement joins TRBV4-3 to TRBJ2-2, with no clear D. This CDR3 region has 14 residues. Germline loops: CDR1 LGHNA, CDR2 YSLEER. Between the trimmed V and J ends, which lost 3 bases and 6 bases, there was a span of 11 bases. CDR3 DNA: TGCGCCAGCAGCCACGATCCGATCGCCGGGGAGCTGTTTTTT. Protein product: CASSHDPIAGELFF.

The sample holds a few counts of this clonotype. CDR3: CASSPLTGGADNEQFF. The CDR3 nucleotides are TGTGCCAGCAGTCCTTTGACTGGGGGCGCCGACAATGAGCAGTTCTTC. This chain connects TRBV12-3 or TRBV12-4 to TRBJ2-1, with a weak D call TRBD1 (6 bases). CDR3 length equals 16 residues. V was cut by 5 bases and J by 5 bases, with 19 bases left in between.

As concerns this clonotype: A much larger clone sits a single nucleotide away, making a read error possible. J is TRBJ1-5 and V is TRBV12-3 or TRBV12-4; D is perhaps TRBD1 (6 bases). Trimming removed 8 bases from V and 5 bases from J, with 16 bases in between. CDR3 length: 14 residues. The CDR3 DNA follows: TGTGCCAGCGACCACCAGGGGTCCCATCAGCCCCAGCATTTT. It translates to CASDHQGSHQPQHF.

This sequence joins TRBV6-5 and TRBJ2-3; 7 bases map to TRBD2. CDR1 is MNHEY, CDR2 SVGAGI, per germline. The CDR3 is 15 amino acids. Unmatched junction bases numbered 7, after V lost 1 base and J lost 6 bases. CDR3 region: CASSYFAGAGDTQYF. The CDR3 DNA is TGTGCCAGCAGTTACTTTGCGGGAGCAGGGGATACGCAGTATTTT.

The chain uses TRBV7-9 and TRBJ2-7, with TRBD1 identical over 10 bases. Germline CDR1 SEHNR, CDR2 FQNEAQ (reference sequence). After removal of 0 bases from V and 3 bases from J, the junction contained 8 bases not matched to a gene. This CDR3 is built from 17 residues. This chain's CDR3 is CASSLAPGQGPFYEQYF. In DNA form, the CDR3 reads TGTGCCAGCAGCTTAGCTCCGGGACAGGGGCCCTTCTACGAGCAGTACTTC.

This clonotype was counted ten times or more. The V gene is TRBV6-5, the J gene TRBJ1-1; 8 nucleotides align to TRBD1. The germline V gene has CDR1 MNHEY and CDR2 SVGAGI. Trimming took 6 bases from V and 5 from J; bases not matched to a gene: 8. CDR3 length equals 14 residues. The CDR3 region is CASRHKTGVTEAFF. The CDR3 DNA follows: TGTGCCAGCAGACACAAGACAGGGGTTACTGAAGCTTTCTTT.

This clonotype was observed a few times. J is TRBJ2-3 and V is TRBV30; tentative D call: TRBD2 (7 bases). The CDR3 length is 16 residues. Deletions cut 0 bases from V and 3 bases from J, with 16 bases between. Looked up from germline, CDR1 is GTSNPN and CDR2 is SVGIG (reference sequence). This CDR3 reads CAWSVLGGGPTDTQYF. The CDR3 DNA is TGTGCCTGGAGTGTATTAGGGGGAGGGCCAACAGATACGCAGTATTTT.

In nucleotides, the CDR3 is TGTGCCTGGAGTAAATCAGGGATGAGCACAGATACGCAGTATTTT. As protein: CAWSKSGMSTDTQYF. The gene calls are TRBV30 and TRBJ2-3; possible D gene TRBD1, 5 bases. The CDR3 runs to 15 residues. CDR1 GTSNPN and CDR2 SVGIG come from the germline V gene (reference sequence). V lost 2 bases and J 0 bases, leaving 12 bases between the germline ends.

This clonotype was recorded a few times. The V call is TRBV5-1, the J call TRBJ2-1, with a possible D match to TRBD2 (6 bases). CDR1 SGHRS and CDR2 YFSETQ come from the germline V gene. The CDR3 spans 15 residues. Trimming took 1 base from V and 8 from J, leaving 16 bases between them. CDR3 nucleotide sequence: TGCGCCAGCAGCTTGCAAACCCGGGAGTTGGATGAGCAGTTCTTC. Protein: CASSLQTRELDEQFF.

The CDR3 spells CASSLGGGTRNEQFF. DNA for the CDR3: TGTGCCAGCAGTTTAGGAGGGGGTACACGCAATGAGCAGTTCTTC. V usage is TRBV12-3 or TRBV12-4 and J usage is TRBJ2-1; a possible D gene is TRBD1 (6 bases). V lost 1 base to trimming and J lost 6 bases, with 13 bases between them. This CDR3 has 15 amino acids.

As to this clonotype: A much larger clone differs from this one at a single base, so this may be a read error. This chain links TRBV3-1 with TRBJ1-1, with D tentatively TRBD1 (6 bases). Per the germline V gene, CDR1 is LGHDT and CDR2 is YNNKEL (reference sequence). The CDR3 spans 14 residues. In DNA form, the CDR3 reads TGTGCCAGCAGGGGGGCCATTTTGAACACTGAAGCTTCCTTT. Encoded protein: CASRGAILNTEASF.

This clonotype was seen at least ten times. This chain links TRBV4-1 with TRBJ1-5; D gene uncertain. With 3 bases removed from V and 0 bases from J, the gap between germline ends came to 6 bases. Germline V gene sequence: CDR1 MGHRA, CDR2 YSYEKL. CDR3 length equals 14 residues. CDR3 in amino acids: CASSQIASNQPQHF. In nucleotides, the CDR3 is TGCGCCAGCAGCCAGATAGCTAGCAATCAGCCCCAGCATTTT.

This clonotype was found a few times. CDR3 nucleotides: TGTGCCAGCAAGAGCCTCCGACCGGGACAGGGGACCTACGAGCAGTACTTC. Protein product: CASKSLRPGQGTYEQYF. V usage is TRBV27 and J usage is TRBJ2-7; 10 nucleotides align to TRBD1. CDR1 is MNHEY, CDR2 SMNVEV, per germline (reference sequence). V lost 7 bases to trimming and J lost 2 bases; unmatched junction nucleotides: 14. This CDR3 has 17 amino acids.

The chain links TRBV27 to TRBJ1-1, with 7 positions matching TRBD1. After removal of 4 bases from V and 7 bases from J, the junction contained 6 bases not matched to a gene. There are 13 residues in the CDR3. The germline V gene encodes CDR1 MNHEY and CDR2 SMNVEV (reference sequence). The chain's CDR3 is CASSYRGLNEAFF. CDR3 nucleotide sequence: TGTGCCAGCAGTTACAGGGGATTGAATGAAGCTTTCTTT.

As concerns this clonotype: The CDR3 ends on some other residue instead of the conserved phenylalanine or tryptophan, so this is likely a read error. The rearrangement uses TRBV20-1 and TRBJ2-7, with D possibly matching TRBD1 (6 bases). This CDR3 contains 12 residues. Germline V gene sequence: CDR1 DFQATT, CDR2 SNEGSKA (reference sequence). The V and J ends lost 4 bases and 4 bases respectively, with 11 bases between them. This CDR3 reads CSAKGDVYEQYS. The CDR3 bases are TGCAGTGCTAAGGGGGACGTGTACGAGCAGTACTCC.

Regarding this clonotype: A read error may be the cause here, since a much bigger clone is one base away. The gene calls are TRBV9 and TRBJ2-1; D not resolved. CDR3 length: 16 residues. The germline V gene encodes CDR1 SGDLS and CDR2 YYNGEE. CDR3 sequence: CASGVFSQSSYNEQFF. The CDR3 DNA reads TGTGCCAGCGGCGTATTCTCCCAGAGCTCCTACAATGAGCAGTTCTTC.

The CDR3 region is CSARPVENTEAFF. CDR3 DNA: TGCAGTGCTAGGCCTGTGGAAAACACTGAAGCTTTCTTT. This sequence joins TRBV20-1 and TRBJ1-1; no firm D call. With 3 bases removed from V and 2 bases from J, the gap between germline ends came to 10 bases. Germline V gene sequence: CDR1 DFQATT, CDR2 SNEGSKA (reference sequence). This CDR3 has 13 residues.

Notes on this clonotype: It may be a read error: a sequence one base away is much more abundant. The V and J genes are TRBV23-1 and TRBJ2-3; no firm D call. TRBV23-1 is recorded as an ORF, its role being uncertain. Trimming shortened V by 8 bases and J by 2 bases, and 11 bases separated the two germline ends. The CDR3 extends over 13 amino acids. The CDR3 here is CASPLQPTDTQYF. For the CDR3, the DNA is TGCGCCAGCCCACTCCAGCCCACAGATACGCAGTATTTT.

J is TRBJ2-1 and V is TRBV12-3 or TRBV12-4; 9 bases are a match to TRBD2. Trimming cost V 1 base and J 8 bases; bases outside gene matches: 3. CDR3 length equals 14 residues. CDR3 amino acids: CASSLGGGADEQFF. As DNA, the CDR3 is TGTGCCAGCAGTTTAGGCGGGGGGGCCGATGAGCAGTTCTTC.

This clonotype turned up a few times. The chain recombines TRBV4-1 with TRBJ2-5; D call uncertain. Trimming removed 0 bases from V and 2 bases from J, with 10 bases in between. The CDR3 has 15 residues. Germline lookup yields CDR1 MGHRA and CDR2 YSYEKL. The CDR3 reads CASSQESSEQETQYF. DNA of the CDR3: TGCGCCAGCAGCCAAGAATCAAGCGAGCAAGAGACCCAGTACTTC.

V is TRBV30 and J is TRBJ2-5; D tentatively reads TRBD1 or TRBD2 (5 bases each). Germline V CDR1 and CDR2: GTSNPN, SVGIG (reference sequence). The CDR3 is made up of 14 amino acids. The germline V and J ends were trimmed by 6 bases and 5 bases, with 19 bases remaining between them. The CDR3, as DNA: TGTGCCTGTTACGAGGGGCCCGTGGGTGAGACCCAGTACTTC. Protein: CACYEGPVGETQYF.